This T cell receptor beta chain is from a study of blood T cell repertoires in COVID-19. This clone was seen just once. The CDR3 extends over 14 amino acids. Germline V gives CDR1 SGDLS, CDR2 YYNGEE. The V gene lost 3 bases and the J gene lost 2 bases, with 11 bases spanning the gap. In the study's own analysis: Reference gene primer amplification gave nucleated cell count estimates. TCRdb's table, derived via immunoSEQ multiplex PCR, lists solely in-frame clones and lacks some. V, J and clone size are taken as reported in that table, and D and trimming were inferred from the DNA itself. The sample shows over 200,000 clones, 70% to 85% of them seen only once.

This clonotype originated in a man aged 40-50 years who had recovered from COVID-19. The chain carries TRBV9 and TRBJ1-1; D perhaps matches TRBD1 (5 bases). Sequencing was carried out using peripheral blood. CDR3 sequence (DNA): TGTGCCAGCAGCGGGGCAGGGATTAACACTGAAGCTTTCTTT. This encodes CASSGAGINTEAFF.